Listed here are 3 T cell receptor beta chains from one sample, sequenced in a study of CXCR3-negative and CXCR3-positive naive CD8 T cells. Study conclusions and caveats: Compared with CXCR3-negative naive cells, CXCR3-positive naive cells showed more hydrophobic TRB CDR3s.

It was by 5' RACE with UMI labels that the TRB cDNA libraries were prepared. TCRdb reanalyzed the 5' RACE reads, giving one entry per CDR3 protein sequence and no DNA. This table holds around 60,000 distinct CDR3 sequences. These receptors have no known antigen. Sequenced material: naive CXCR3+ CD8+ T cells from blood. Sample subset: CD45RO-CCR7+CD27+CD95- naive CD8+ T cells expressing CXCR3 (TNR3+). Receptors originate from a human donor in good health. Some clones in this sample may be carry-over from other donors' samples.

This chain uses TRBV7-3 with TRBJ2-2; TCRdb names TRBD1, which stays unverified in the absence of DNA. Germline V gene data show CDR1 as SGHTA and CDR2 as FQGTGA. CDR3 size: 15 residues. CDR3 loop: CASSDKGAGTGELFF.

Here the CDR3 reads CASNYATNEKLFF. This rearrangement joins TRBV19 to TRBJ1-4. The CDR3 extends over 13 amino acids. CDR1 is LNHDA, CDR2 SQIVND, per germline (reference sequence). Together with reference TRBV19 and TRBJ1-4, the CDR3 gives the full variable domain: DGGITQSPKYLFRKEGQNVTLSCEQNLNHDAMYWYRQDPGQGLRLIYYSQIVNDFQKGDIAEGYSVSREKKESFPLTVTSAQKNPTAFYLCASNYATNEKLFFGSGTQLSVL.

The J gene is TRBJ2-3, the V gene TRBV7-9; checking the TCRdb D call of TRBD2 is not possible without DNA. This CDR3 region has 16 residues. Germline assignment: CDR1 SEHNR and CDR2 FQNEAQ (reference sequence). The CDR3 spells CASSSTLAGVQDTQYF.